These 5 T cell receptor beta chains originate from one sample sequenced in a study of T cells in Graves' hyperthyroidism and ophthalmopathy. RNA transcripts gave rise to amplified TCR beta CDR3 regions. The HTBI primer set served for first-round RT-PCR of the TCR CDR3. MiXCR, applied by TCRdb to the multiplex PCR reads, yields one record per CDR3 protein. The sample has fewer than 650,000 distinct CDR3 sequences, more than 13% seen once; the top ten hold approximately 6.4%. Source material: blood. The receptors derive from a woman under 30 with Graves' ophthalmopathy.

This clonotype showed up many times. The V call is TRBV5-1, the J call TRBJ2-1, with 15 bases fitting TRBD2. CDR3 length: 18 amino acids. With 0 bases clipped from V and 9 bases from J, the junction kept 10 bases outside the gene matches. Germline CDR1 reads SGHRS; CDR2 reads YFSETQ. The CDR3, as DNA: TGCGCCAGCAGCTTGGCCTCTTGGACTAGCGGGAGGGCAGGTGAGCAGTTCTTC. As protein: CASSLASWTSGRAGEQFF.

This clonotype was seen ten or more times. The CDR3 DNA sequence: TGTGCCAGCTCACCACGGGACAGCTATGGCTACACCTTC. Residues: CASSPRDSYGYTF. The chain links TRBV18 to TRBJ1-2, with TRBD1 matching 7 bases. The CDR3 runs to 13 residues. The germline V gene encodes CDR1 KGHSH and CDR2 LQKENI. V was pared by 1 base and J by 4 bases, with 0 bases of the junction left unmatched.

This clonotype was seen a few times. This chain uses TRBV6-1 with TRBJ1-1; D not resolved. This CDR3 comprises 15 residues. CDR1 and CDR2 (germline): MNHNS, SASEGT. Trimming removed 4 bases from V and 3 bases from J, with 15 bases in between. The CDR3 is CASSVEKGGHTEAFF. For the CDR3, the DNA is TGTGCCAGCAGTGTAGAAAAAGGAGGGCACACTGAAGCTTTCTTT.

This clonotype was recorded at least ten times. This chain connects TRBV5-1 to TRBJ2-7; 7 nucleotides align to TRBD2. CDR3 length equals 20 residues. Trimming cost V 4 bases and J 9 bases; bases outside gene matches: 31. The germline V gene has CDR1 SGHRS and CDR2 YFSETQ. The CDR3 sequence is CASSGSRAREDWRMQPRQYF. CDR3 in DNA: TGCGCCAGCAGCGGATCCAGGGCTCGGGAGGACTGGCGCATGCAGCCCCGGCAGTACTTC.

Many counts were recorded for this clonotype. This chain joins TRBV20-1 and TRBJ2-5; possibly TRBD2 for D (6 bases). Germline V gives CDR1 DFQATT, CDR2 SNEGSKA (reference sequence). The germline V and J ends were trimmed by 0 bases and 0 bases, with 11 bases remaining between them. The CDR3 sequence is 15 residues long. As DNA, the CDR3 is TGCAGTGCTAGAGAAATTCTAGCGCACCAAGAGACCCAGTACTTC. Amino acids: CSAREILAHQETQYF.